The next 4 T cell receptor beta chains were all read from a single sample in a study of blood T cell repertoires in COVID-19. Produced via immunoSEQ multiplex PCR; TCRdb's table is partial and in-frame only. The sample carries roughly 150,000 clones, around 88% recorded once. The sample comprised peripheral blood. Receptors were obtained from a human donor in a cohort sampled during active COVID-19.

The chain carries TRBV1 and TRBJ2-3; the DNA was not used to check the table's D call, TRBD2. TRBV1 is reported as a pseudogene. This CDR3 has 15 residues. CDR3 sequence reads: CTSSHGSIDTDTQYF. The DNA for the CDR3 is TGCACCAGCAGCCACGGGTCTATCGACACAGATACGCAGTATTTT.

This clone was seen just once. The identical CDR3 is also encoded by other nucleotide sequences in the sample. The chain combines TRBV18 with TRBJ1-2, with a possible D match to TRBD1 (6 bases). The V gene lost 3 bases and the J gene lost 5 bases, with 10 bases spanning the gap. Germline assignment: CDR1 KGHSH and CDR2 LQKENI. The CDR3 loop spans 13 amino acids. The CDR3 DNA reads TGTGCCAGCTCACCGGACAGAAATTATGGCTACACCTTC. It is translated as CASSPDRNYGYTF.

The chain has TRBV4-3 and TRBJ2-7; the match to TRBD1 covers 11 bases. The CDR3 has 16 residues. The ends lost 4 bases at V and 6 bases at J; junction bases unmatched: 11. The germline V gene has CDR1 LGHNA and CDR2 YSLEER. DNA of the CDR3: TGCGCCAGCAGCCGAGAAAGGACAGGGGGCTTGGGCGAGCAGTACTTC. This encodes CASSRERTGGLGEQYF.

The chain couples TRBV7-3 to TRBJ1-2, with TRBD1 matching 8 bases. CDR3 length equals 14 residues. V dropped 5 bases and J dropped 4; count of bases not matched to a gene: 6. CDR1 SGHTA and CDR2 FQGTGA come from the germline V gene. The CDR3 nucleotides are TGTGCCAGCAGCACCGGACAGGGAGGCTATGGCTACACCTTC. The encoded protein is CASSTGQGGYGYTF.